Each of the 24 T cell receptor beta chains below was sequenced from the same sample in a study of response to subunit inactivated influenza vaccine. TCRdb processed the RT-PCR reads anew with MiXCR; each CDR3 protein has one entry. The sample contains fewer than 700,000 distinct CDR3 sequences, approximately 13% of which appear only once. The sequencing used PBMCs from blood, collected roughly 46 days after vaccination. Receptor source: a man in his fifties or sixties who received an inactivated influenza vaccine.

J is TRBJ2-5 and V is TRBV12-3 or TRBV12-4; maybe TRBD2 (5 bases). V was trimmed by 6 bases and J by 1 base, leaving 12 bases between them. CDR3 length equals 14 residues. In DNA form, the CDR3 reads TGTGCCAGCAGCGGCGGGCCGACCCAAGAGACCCAGTACTTC. Translated, it gives CASSGGPTQETQYF.

This clonotype has at least ten counts. This chain connects TRBV24-1 to TRBJ2-1; maybe TRBD2 (5 bases). CDR3 length: 15 residues. Germline V gene sequence: CDR1 KGHDR, CDR2 SFDVKD. V lost 4 bases and J 8 bases, leaving 17 bases between the germline ends. In DNA, the CDR3 is TGTGCCACCAGTGACAGGAGGCGAAACACCGATGAGCAGTTCTTC. This codes for CATSDRRRNTDEQFF.

V usage is TRBV6-2 or TRBV6-3 and J usage is TRBJ2-7; 10 nucleotides line up with TRBD1. Per germline, CDR1 MNHEY and CDR2 SVGEGT. The CDR3 runs 16 residues. V dropped 6 bases and J dropped 4; count of bases not matched to a gene: 12. For the CDR3, the DNA is TGTGCCAGCAGCCACCCGGGGACAGGGGAGACGTACGAGCAGTACTTC. This gives the protein CASSHPGTGETYEQYF.

This clonotype was recorded a few times. The chain employs TRBV6-5 and TRBJ2-7; 7 nucleotides align to TRBD1. The germline gives CDR1 MNHEY, CDR2 SVGAGI. This CDR3 region has 12 residues. Losses at the gene ends were 5 bases for V and 6 bases for J; bases not matched to a gene: 4. CDR3 sequence reads: CASSRRDSEQYF. As DNA, the CDR3 is TGTGCCAGCAGTCGCAGGGACAGCGAGCAGTACTTC.

This clonotype was observed many times. The chain joins TRBV29-1 to TRBJ1-1, with a weak D call TRBD1 (6 bases). CDR1 and CDR2 (germline): SQVTM, ANQGSEA. Deletions cut 4 bases from V and 4 bases from J, with 16 bases between. The CDR3 extends over 14 amino acids. The CDR3 region has the DNA TGCAGCGTTGGCGGGGGGGGCCCCGTCACTGAAGCTTTCTTT. Translating gives CSVGGGGPVTEAFF.

This clonotype was counted many times. The chain has TRBV7-2 and TRBJ2-7; unclear D gene. V lost 6 bases to trimming and J lost 3 bases, with 9 bases between them. In germline, CDR1 is SGHTA, CDR2 FQGNSA. The CDR3 length is 12 residues. As DNA, the CDR3 is TGTGCCAGCAGTTCCACCTACTACGAGCAGTACTTC. Amino acid sequence: CASSSTYYEQYF.

The CDR3, as DNA: TGTGCCAGCAGCTTAGTGGGCCGAAGGACGAACACTGAAGCTTTCTTT. This codes for CASSLVGRRTNTEAFF. V is TRBV7-2 and J is TRBJ1-1; D not resolved. Germline lookup yields CDR1 SGHTA and CDR2 FQGNSA. V gave up 1 base and J gave up 1 base, with 13 bases separating them. The CDR3 covers 16 residues.

The rearrangement uses TRBV10-3 and TRBJ2-7; possibly TRBD1 for D (6 bases). V lost 6 bases and J lost 1, with 25 bases in between. The CDR3 consists of 18 residues. Germline CDR1 reads ENHRY; CDR2 reads SYGVKD. CDR3: CAISFRGPDLARSYEQYF. CDR3 nucleotide sequence: TGTGCCATCAGCTTCAGGGGTCCCGACCTCGCCCGATCCTACGAGCAGTACTTC.

Worth noting for this clonotype: A read error may produce the germline difference seen at one junction end. Written as DNA, the CDR3 is TGTGCCAGCAGCCTAGCGGTACACGTCCAGGGGGCTTCCTACGAGCAGTACTTC. This codes for CASSLAVHVQGASYEQYF. The chain couples TRBV7-2 to TRBJ2-7, with D possibly TRBD1 on 8 matching bases. CDR3 size: 18 residues. Looked up from germline, CDR1 is SGHTA and CDR2 is FQGNSA. Together with reference TRBV7-2 and TRBJ2-7, the CDR3 gives the full variable domain: GAGVSQSPSNKVTEKGKDVELRCDPISGHTALYWYRQSLGQGLEFLIYFQGNSAPDKSGLPSDRFSAERTGGSVSTLTIQRTQQEDSAVYLCASSLAVHVQGASYEQYFGPGTRLTVT.

Ten or more counts support this clonotype. This chain links TRBV12-3 or TRBV12-4 with TRBJ1-4; D is unresolved. The V end lost 1 base, the J end lost 7 bases, and 4 bases lay between the germline ends. The CDR3 contains 12 residues. As DNA, the CDR3 is TGTGCCAGCAGTTTAGGGTTTGAAAAACTGTTTTTT. Protein: CASSLGFEKLFF.

This clonotype was detected many times. CDR3 in amino acids: CASSMRDRGSYEQYF. The CDR3 nucleotides are TGTGCCAGCAGTATGCGGGACAGGGGATCCTACGAGCAGTACTTC. The rearrangement joins TRBV6-1 to TRBJ2-7, with 10 positions matching TRBD1. CDR1 and CDR2 from the germline V gene are MNHNS and SASEGT. CDR3 size: 15 residues. With 5 bases clipped from V and 1 base from J, the junction kept 5 bases outside the gene matches.

V usage is TRBV6-5 and J usage is TRBJ1-6; D is perhaps TRBD1 (5 bases). CDR3 length: 16 amino acids. V was cut by 2 bases and J by 7 bases, with 15 bases left in between. Germline V gives CDR1 MNHEY, CDR2 SVGAGI. CDR3 nucleotides: TGTGCCAGCAGTTACAGACAGATAGAGGGGAATTCACCCCTCCACTTT. This encodes CASSYRQIEGNSPLHF.

This chain links TRBV5-1 with TRBJ2-2; 9 bases are shared with TRBD1. V dropped 4 bases and J dropped 1; count of bases not matched to a gene: 5. Germline loops: CDR1 SGHRS, CDR2 YFSETQ. The length of the CDR3 is 16 residues. In DNA, the CDR3 is TGCGCCAGCAGCCTCGGGACAGGGTGGAACACCGGGGAGCTGTTTTTT. Translating gives CASSLGTGWNTGELFF.

This clonotype has just a few counts. The chain has TRBV4-2 and TRBJ2-5; TRBD2 matches 7 bases. CDR3 length equals 15 residues. Looked up from germline, CDR1 is LGHNA and CDR2 is YNFKEQ. Germline trimming cut 1 base from V and 2 bases from J; bases unmatched to any gene: 4. The CDR3 loop reads CASSQGVGGQETQYF. The CDR3 bases are TGTGCCAGCAGCCAAGGGGTGGGGGGGCAAGAGACCCAGTACTTC.

This clonotype was observed at least ten times. The gene calls are TRBV7-8 and TRBJ2-7; D is possibly TRBD1 (5 bases). The ends were cut back, 3 bases at V and 4 bases at J, with 10 bases in the middle. CDR1 SGHVS and CDR2 FQNEAQ come from the germline V gene. This CDR3 region has 13 residues. This CDR3 reads CASSLDTLYEQYF. Written as DNA, the CDR3 is TGTGCCAGCAGCTTGGACACCCTGTACGAGCAGTACTTC. The complete variable domain, with remaining parts taken from reference TRBV7-8 and TRBJ2-7, reads GAGVSQSPRYKVAKRGQDVALRCDPISGHVSLFWYQQALGQGPEFLTYFQNEAQLDKSGLPSDRFFAERPEGSVSTLKIQRTQQEDSAVYLCASSLDTLYEQYFGPGTRLTVT.

The chain carries TRBV5-1 and TRBJ2-5; 7 bases align to TRBD2. V dropped 0 bases and J dropped 5; count of bases not matched to a gene: 10. This CDR3 spans 16 amino acids. Germline V lookup: CDR1 SGHRS, CDR2 YFSETQ. In nucleotides, the CDR3 is TGCGCCAGCAGCTTGGCCAATCCGGGGGGTATGGAGACCCAGTACTTC. Its translation is CASSLANPGGMETQYF.

V is TRBV5-1 and J is TRBJ2-2; no clear D gene. Looked up from germline, CDR1 is SGHRS and CDR2 is YFSETQ. The germline V and J ends were trimmed by 4 bases and 6 bases, with 13 bases remaining between them. The CDR3 runs to 14 residues. DNA for the CDR3: TGCGCCAGCAGCGGGCTAGTAGGCGCCGGGGAGCTGTTTTTT. Translating gives CASSGLVGAGELFF. The full variable domain, with the rest looked up from reference TRBV5-1 and TRBJ2-2, is KAGVTQTPRYLIKTRGQQVTLSCSPISGHRSVSWYQQTPGQGLQFLFEYFSETQRNKGNFPGRFSGRQFSNSRSEMNVSTLELGDSALYLCASSGLVGAGELFFGEGSRLTVL.

This clonotype appeared a few times. The chain combines TRBV10-2 with TRBJ2-1, with D uncertain. V shed 2 bases and J shed 16 bases, with 12 bases lying between them. Germline assignment: CDR1 WSHSY and CDR2 SAAADI. This CDR3 is built from 11 residues. The CDR3 protein is CASSEIRTLFF. The CDR3 DNA follows: TGCGCCAGCAGTGAGATAAGGACCCTCTTCTTC.

This clonotype came up a few times. J is TRBJ2-1 and V is TRBV5-1; unclear D gene. The V end lost 3 bases, the J end lost 7 bases, and 17 bases lay between the germline ends. This CDR3 is 15 amino acids long. Germline V gene lookup returns CDR1 SGHRS and CDR2 YFSETQ. The CDR3: CASSSVGGPENEQFF. CDR3 in DNA: TGCGCCAGCAGCTCAGTCGGTGGGCCCGAAAATGAGCAGTTCTTC.

This clonotype has more than one count but fewer than ten. V is TRBV6-5 and J is TRBJ2-7; D call uncertain. The CDR3 runs 15 residues. Germline CDR1 MNHEY, CDR2 SVGAGI. Deletions cut 0 bases from V and 4 bases from J, with 13 bases between. CDR3 sequence reads: CASSYSRHDGYEQYF. The DNA for the CDR3 is TGTGCCAGCAGTTACTCGAGACACGACGGGTACGAGCAGTACTTC.

CDR3 protein: CASSHEVAGEQFF. The CDR3 DNA is TGTGCCAGCAGCCATGAAGTAGCGGGAGAGCAGTTCTTC. The chain combines TRBV27 with TRBJ2-1; the match to TRBD2 covers 8 bases. V was pared by 6 bases and J by 10 bases, with 8 bases of the junction left unmatched. CDR1 MNHEY and CDR2 SMNVEV come from the germline V gene (reference sequence). The CDR3 consists of 13 residues.

This clonotype was observed many times. The genes are TRBV7-3 and TRBJ2-2, with D unresolved. V shed 5 bases and J shed 6 bases, with 10 bases lying between them. Germline V gene data show CDR1 as SGHTA and CDR2 as FQGTGA. This CDR3 has 13 amino acids. This CDR3 reads CASSPDRAGELFF. The CDR3 nucleotides read TGTGCCAGCAGCCCCGACCGGGCCGGGGAGCTGTTTTTT. The variable domain in full, completed from reference TRBV7-3 and TRBJ2-2, reads GAGVSQTPSNKVTEKGKYVELRCDPISGHTALYWYRQSLGQGPEFLIYFQGTGAADDSGLPNDRFFAVRPEGSVSTLKIQRTERGDSAVYLCASSPDRAGELFFGEGSRLTVL.

This clonotype appeared a few times. V usage is TRBV15 and J usage is TRBJ2-6; D not certain. CDR3 size: 16 residues. V lost 1 base and J 0 bases, leaving 7 bases between the germline ends. The germline V gene encodes CDR1 LNHNV and CDR2 YYDKDF (reference sequence). The CDR3 coding sequence is TGTGCCACCAGCAGAGCTACCGCCTCTGGGGCCAACGTCCTGACTTTC. Its protein is CATSRATASGANVLTF.

The table lists this clonotype with a few counts. This chain links TRBV5-6 with TRBJ2-7; weak D call: TRBD1 (6 bases). Germline V gene lookup returns CDR1 SGHDT and CDR2 YYEEEE. The CDR3 runs to 12 residues. Between the trimmed V and J ends, which lost 2 bases and 8 bases, there was a span of 11 bases. The CDR3 loop reads CASSLQGTQQYF. CDR3 nucleotide sequence: TGTGCCAGCAGCTTACAGGGTACGCAGCAGTACTTC. Using reference TRBV5-6 and TRBJ2-7 for the parts outside the CDR3, the full variable domain is DAGVTQSPTHLIKTRGQQVTLRCSPKSGHDTVSWYQQALGQGPQFIFQYYEEEERQRGNFPDRFSGHQFPNYSSELNVNALLLGDSALYLCASSLQGTQQYFGPGTRLTVT.